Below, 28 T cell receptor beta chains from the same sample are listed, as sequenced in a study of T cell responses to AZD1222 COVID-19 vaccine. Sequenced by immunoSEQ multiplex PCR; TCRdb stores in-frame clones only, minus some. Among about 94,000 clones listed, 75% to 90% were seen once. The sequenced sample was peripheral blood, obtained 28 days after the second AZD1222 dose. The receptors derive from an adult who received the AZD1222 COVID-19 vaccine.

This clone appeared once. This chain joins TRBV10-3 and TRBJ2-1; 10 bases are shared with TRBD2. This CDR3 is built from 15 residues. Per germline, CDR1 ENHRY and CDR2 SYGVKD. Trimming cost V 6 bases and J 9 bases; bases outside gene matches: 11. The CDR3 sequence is CAIRPGTSVNSEQFF. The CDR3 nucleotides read TGTGCCATCAGACCCGGGACTAGCGTAAATAGTGAGCAGTTCTTC.

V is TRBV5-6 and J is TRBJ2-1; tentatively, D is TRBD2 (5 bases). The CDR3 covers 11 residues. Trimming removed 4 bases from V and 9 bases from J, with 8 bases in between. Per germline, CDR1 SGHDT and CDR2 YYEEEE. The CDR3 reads CASSLEVEQFF. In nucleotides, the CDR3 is TGTGCCAGCAGCCTGGAGGTTGAGCAGTTCTTC.

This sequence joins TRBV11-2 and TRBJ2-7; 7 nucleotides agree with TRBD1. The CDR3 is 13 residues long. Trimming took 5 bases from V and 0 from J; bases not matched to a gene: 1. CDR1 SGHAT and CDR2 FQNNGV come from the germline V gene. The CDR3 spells CASSRDSSYEQYF. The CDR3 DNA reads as TGTGCCAGCAGCAGGGACAGCTCCTACGAGCAGTACTTC.

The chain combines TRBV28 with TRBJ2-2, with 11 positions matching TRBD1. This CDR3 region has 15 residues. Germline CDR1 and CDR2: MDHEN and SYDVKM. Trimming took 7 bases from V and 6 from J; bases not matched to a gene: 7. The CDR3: CASNGGQGASGELFF. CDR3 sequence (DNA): TGTGCCAGCAACGGAGGACAGGGGGCGTCCGGGGAGCTGTTTTTT.

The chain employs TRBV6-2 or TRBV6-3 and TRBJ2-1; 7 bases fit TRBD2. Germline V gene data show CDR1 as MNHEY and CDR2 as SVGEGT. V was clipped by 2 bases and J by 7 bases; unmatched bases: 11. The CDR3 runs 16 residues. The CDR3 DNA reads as TGTGCCAGCAGTTACCGGGCGGGGGAACTAAGGAATGAGCAGTTCTTC. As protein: CASSYRAGELRNEQFF.

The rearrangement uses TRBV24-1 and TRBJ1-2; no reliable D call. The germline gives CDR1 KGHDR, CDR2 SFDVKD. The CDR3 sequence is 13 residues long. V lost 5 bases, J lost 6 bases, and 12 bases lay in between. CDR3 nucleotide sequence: TGTGCCACCAGTGCAGGCGAGAACAATGGCTACACCTTC. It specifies CATSAGENNGYTF.

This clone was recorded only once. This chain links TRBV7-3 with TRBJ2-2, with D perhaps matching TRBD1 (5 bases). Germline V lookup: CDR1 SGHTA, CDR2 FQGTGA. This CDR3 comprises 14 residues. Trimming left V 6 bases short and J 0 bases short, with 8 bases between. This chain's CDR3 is CASRWGSNTGELFF. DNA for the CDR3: TGTGCCAGCAGGTGGGGCTCGAACACCGGGGAGCTGTTTTTT.

The CDR3 nucleotides are TGTGCCAGCAGCTTGGACAGTTACAATGAGCAGTTCTTC. As protein: CASSLDSYNEQFF. The chain recombines TRBV5-8 with TRBJ2-1; no definite D call. The ends were cut back, 0 bases at V and 4 bases at J, with 5 bases in the middle. Germline V gene sequence: CDR1 SGHTS, CDR2 YDEGEE. The CDR3 spans 13 residues.

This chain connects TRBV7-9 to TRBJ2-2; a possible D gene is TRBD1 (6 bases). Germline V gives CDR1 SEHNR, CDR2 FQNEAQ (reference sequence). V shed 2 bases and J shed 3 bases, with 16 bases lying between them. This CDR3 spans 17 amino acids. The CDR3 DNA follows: TGTGCCAGCAGCTTAATGGTGGCAGGGGTGGACACCGGGGAGCTGTTTTTT. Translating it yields CASSLMVAGVDTGELFF.

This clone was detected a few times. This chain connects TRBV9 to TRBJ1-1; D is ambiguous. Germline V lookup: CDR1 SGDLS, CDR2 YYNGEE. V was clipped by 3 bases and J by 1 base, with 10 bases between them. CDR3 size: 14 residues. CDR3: CASSGGGRNTEAFF. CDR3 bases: TGTGCCAGCAGCGGTGGCGGTAGGAACACTGAAGCTTTCTTT.

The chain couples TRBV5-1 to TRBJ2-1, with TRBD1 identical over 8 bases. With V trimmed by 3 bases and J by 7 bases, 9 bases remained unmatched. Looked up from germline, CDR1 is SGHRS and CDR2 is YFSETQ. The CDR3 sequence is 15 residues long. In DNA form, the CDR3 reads TGCGCCAGCAGCTCACAGGGGGTCGAATTAAATGAGCAGTTCTTC. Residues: CASSSQGVELNEQFF.

CDR3 residues: CAWSVRGAGEKLFF. The DNA for the CDR3 is TGTGCCTGGAGTGTACGTGGGGCGGGGGAAAAACTGTTTTTT. J is TRBJ1-4 and V is TRBV30; TRBD1 is a possible D gene (5 bases). The CDR3 length is 14 residues. Trimming pared 0 bases from V and 8 bases from J, leaving 13 bases between. Germline V gene data show CDR1 as GTSNPN and CDR2 as SVGIG (reference sequence).

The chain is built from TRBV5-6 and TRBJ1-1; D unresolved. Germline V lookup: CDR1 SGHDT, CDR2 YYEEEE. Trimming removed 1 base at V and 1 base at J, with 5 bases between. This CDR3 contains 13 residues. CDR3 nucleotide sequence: TGTGCCAGCAGCTTGAGAGGGAACACTGAAGCTTTCTTT. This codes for CASSLRGNTEAFF.

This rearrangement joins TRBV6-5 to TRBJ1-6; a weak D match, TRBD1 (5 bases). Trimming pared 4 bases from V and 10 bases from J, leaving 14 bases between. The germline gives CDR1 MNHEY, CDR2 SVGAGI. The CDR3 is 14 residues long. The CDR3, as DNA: TGTGCCAGCAGTTGGGACGGGCGTACCTCACCCCTCCACTTT. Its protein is CASSWDGRTSPLHF.

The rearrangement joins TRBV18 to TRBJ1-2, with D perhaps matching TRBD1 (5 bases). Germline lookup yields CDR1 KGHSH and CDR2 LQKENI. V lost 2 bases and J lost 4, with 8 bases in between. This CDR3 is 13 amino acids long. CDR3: CASSPRGGYGYTF. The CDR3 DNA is TGTGCCAGCTCACCAAGGGGTGGCTATGGCTACACCTTC.

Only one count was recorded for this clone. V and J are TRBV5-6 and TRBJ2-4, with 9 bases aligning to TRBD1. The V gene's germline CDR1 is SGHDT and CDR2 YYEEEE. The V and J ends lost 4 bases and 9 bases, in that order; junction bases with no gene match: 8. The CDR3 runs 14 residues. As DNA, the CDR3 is TGTGCCAGCAGCGCACCGGGACAGGGTAGCATTCAGTACTTC. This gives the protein CASSAPGQGSIQYF.

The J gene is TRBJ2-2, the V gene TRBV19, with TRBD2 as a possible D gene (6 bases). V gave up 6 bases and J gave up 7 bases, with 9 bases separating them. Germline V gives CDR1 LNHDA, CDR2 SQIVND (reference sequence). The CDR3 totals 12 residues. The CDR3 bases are TGTGCCAGTAGCCGACTAGGCGGGGAGCTGTTTTTT. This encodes CASSRLGGELFF.

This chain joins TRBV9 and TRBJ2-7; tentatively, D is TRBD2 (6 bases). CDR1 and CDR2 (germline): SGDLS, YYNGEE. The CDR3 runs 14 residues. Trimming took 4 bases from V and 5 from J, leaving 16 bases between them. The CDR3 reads CASSPFPGEDEQYF. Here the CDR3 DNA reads TGTGCCAGCAGCCCCTTCCCGGGAGAGGACGAGCAGTACTTC. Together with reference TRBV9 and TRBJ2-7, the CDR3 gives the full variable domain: DSGVTQTPKHLITATGQRVTLRCSPRSGDLSVYWYQQSLDQGLQFLIQYYNGEERAKGNILERFSAQQFPDLHSELNLSSLELGDSALYFCASSPFPGEDEQYFGPGTRLTVT.

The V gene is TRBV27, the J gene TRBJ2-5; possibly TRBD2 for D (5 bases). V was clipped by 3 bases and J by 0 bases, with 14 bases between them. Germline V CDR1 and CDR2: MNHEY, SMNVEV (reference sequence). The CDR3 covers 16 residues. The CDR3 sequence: CASSFEGGLYQETQYF. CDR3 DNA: TGTGCCAGCAGTTTCGAAGGCGGACTGTACCAAGAGACCCAGTACTTC.

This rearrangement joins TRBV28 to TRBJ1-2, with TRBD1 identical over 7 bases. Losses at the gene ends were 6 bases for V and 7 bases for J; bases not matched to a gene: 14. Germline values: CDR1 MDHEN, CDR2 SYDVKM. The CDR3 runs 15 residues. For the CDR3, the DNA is TGTGCCAGCAGGATAATCGGACAGGAATTAGGTGGCTACACCTTC. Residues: CASRIIGQELGGYTF.

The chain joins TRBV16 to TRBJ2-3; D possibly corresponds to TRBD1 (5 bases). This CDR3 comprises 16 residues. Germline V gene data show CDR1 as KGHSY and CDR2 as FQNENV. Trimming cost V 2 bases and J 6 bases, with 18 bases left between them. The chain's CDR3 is CASSQGQWGSVDTQYF. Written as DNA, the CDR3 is TGTGCCAGCAGCCAAGGACAATGGGGTTCGGTTGATACGCAGTATTTT.

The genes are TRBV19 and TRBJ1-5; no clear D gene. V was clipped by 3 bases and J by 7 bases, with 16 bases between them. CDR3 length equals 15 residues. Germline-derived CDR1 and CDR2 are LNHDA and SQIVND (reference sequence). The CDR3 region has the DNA TGTGCCAGTAGTATTAAGGGAGACGGTCCGCAGCCCCAGCATTTT. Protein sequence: CASSIKGDGPQPQHF. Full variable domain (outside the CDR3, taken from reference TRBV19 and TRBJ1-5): DGGITQSPKYLFRKEGQNVTLSCEQNLNHDAMYWYRQDPGQGLRLIYYSQIVNDFQKGDIAEGYSVSREKKESFPLTVTSAQKNPTAFYLCASSIKGDGPQPQHFGDGTRLSIL.

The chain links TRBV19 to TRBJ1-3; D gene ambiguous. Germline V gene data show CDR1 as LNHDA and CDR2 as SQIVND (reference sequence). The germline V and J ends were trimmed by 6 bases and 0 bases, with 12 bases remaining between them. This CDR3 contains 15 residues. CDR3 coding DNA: TGTGCCAGTAGGACAACTGCTCTCTCTGGAAACACCATATATTTT. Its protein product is CASRTTALSGNTIYF. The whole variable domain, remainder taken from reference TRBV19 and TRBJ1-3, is DGGITQSPKYLFRKEGQNVTLSCEQNLNHDAMYWYRQDPGQGLRLIYYSQIVNDFQKGDIAEGYSVSREKKESFPLTVTSAQKNPTAFYLCASRTTALSGNTIYFGEGSWLTVV.

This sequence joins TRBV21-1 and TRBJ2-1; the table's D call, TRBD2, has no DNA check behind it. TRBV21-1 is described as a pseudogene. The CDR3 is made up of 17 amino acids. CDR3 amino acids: CARPNRPSADRRNEQFF. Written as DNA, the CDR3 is TGTGCCAGGCCAAATCGGCCTTCGGCAGATCGGAGGAATGAGCAGTTCTTC.

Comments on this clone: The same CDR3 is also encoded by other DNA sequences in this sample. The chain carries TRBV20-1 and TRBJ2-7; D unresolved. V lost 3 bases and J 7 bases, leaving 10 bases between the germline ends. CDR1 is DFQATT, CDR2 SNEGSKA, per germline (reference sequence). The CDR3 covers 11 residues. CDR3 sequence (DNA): TGCAGTGCTAGTCCTCAGGTGGAGCAGTACTTC. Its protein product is CSASPQVEQYF.

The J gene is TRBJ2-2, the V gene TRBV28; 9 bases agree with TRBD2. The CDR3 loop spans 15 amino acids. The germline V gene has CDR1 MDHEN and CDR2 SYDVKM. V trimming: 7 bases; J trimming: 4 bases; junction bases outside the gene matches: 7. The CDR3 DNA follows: TGTGCCAGCAAGCTAGCGGGATTGAGCACCGGGGAGCTGTTTTTT. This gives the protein CASKLAGLSTGELFF. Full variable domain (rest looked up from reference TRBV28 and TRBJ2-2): DVKVTQSSRYLVKRTGEKVFLECVQDMDHENMFWYRQDPGLGLRLIYFSYDVKMKEKGDIPEGYSVSREKKERFSLILESASTNQTSMYLCASKLAGLSTGELFFGEGSRLTVL.

CDR3 DNA sequence: TGCGCCAGCAGCCAAGACGAGGGGTACCAGCCCCAGCATTTT. This sequence encodes CASSQDEGYQPQHF. This chain joins TRBV4-1 and TRBJ1-5, with D perhaps TRBD1 (5 bases). The CDR3 totals 14 residues. Looked up from germline, CDR1 is MGHRA and CDR2 is YSYEKL. Trimming left V 0 bases short and J 7 bases short, with 10 bases between.

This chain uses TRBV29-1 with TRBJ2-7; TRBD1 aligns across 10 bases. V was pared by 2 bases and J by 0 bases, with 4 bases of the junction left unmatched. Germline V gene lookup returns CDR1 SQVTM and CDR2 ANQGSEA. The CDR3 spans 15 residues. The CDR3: CSVEKGTGVSYEQYF. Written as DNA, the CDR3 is TGCAGCGTTGAAAAAGGGACAGGGGTCTCCTACGAGCAGTACTTC.